Described below is a single TCR beta chain sequence and its context. Its cognate antigen has yet to be identified. The input lacks base qualities; no much larger clone sits a single base away. V and J lose 3 bases and 2 bases, and a span of 14 bases separates them. The germline V gene provides CDR1 LGHNA and CDR2 YNFKEQ. The CDR3 goes from the cysteine to the phenylalanine over 15 residues. Just CDR3 DNA is preserved here, 45 bases in frame from base 1. TCRbeta chain sequencing was performed with the immunoSEQ platform. The original methods were these. Roughly 5.7x10^4 distinct TCRbeta sequences from patients and roughly 9.6x10^4 from healthy donors were obtained from pooled Treg repertoires. Public Treg TCRbeta sequences were defined as those shared by two or more individuals and were then searched for in Tconv repertoires. Differences between groups were assessed by Mann-Whitney U tests with Bonferroni-Dunn correction in GraphPad Prism 7.03. Not all clones reach the TCRdb copy of this immuneACCESS table, which keeps in-frame sequences only. Checked studies attribute under half of the gap to unresolved V genes and leave the rest unexplained. Clone size and the V and J calls come from that table; the DNA yielded D and trimming. The sample table holds about 21,000 clones, of which over 90% were seen once. The top ten hold roughly 2% of the sample.

The record originates from a study of B cell selection in AIRE deficiency (dated by TCRdb to the late 2010s). In the study overall: TCRbeta repertoires of sorted blood CD4+ conventional T cells and regulatory T cells were compared between AIRE-deficient patients and healthy controls. The TCR-sequenced cohort comprised roughly 5 AIRE-deficient APECED patients and roughly 5 healthy control donors. Paper-wide results and their limitations: Only TCRbeta chains were sequenced, and around 35% of shared healthy-donor Treg sequences were also present in healthy Tconv cells, possibly due to differing TCRalpha chains. In AIRE-deficient patients, Tconv and Treg cells had TCRBV gene usage, CDR3 length and TCR diversity comparable to those in healthy donors. Shared Treg sequences had shorter CDR3s, which reflects a bias toward rearrangements containing few non-templated nucleotide insertions. About a third of Treg TCRbeta sequences shared among healthy donors appeared in patient Tconv cells, suggesting diversion of Treg-biased clones into the Tconv compartment. Among under 4,500 shared Treg TCRbeta sequences, under 35% were found to be shared only among healthy donors and around 9.7% only among patients, suggesting that Treg selection is less efficient in the absence of AIRE.

Regulatory T cells were sorted as CD4+CD25hiCD127low/negative cells. The AIRE-deficient patients had APECED syndrome. A FACSAria flow cytometer was used to sort the Tconv and Treg cells intended for TCRbeta sequencing. The sorted cells went into 5-ml round-bottom polystyrene tubes, and the dry cell pellets were then frozen at -80 degrees C until sequencing. The sequence came from a human donor with AIRE deficiency. The sequence joins TRBV4-2 to TRBJ2-7, and the D gene may be TRBD2, 5 bases matching. Sequenced sample: Tregs sorted from PBMCs. CDR3 sequence: CASSHGRGLTYEQYF. The sequenced DNA is TGTGCCAGCAGCCACGGAAGAGGGCTTACCTACGAGCAGTACTTC.